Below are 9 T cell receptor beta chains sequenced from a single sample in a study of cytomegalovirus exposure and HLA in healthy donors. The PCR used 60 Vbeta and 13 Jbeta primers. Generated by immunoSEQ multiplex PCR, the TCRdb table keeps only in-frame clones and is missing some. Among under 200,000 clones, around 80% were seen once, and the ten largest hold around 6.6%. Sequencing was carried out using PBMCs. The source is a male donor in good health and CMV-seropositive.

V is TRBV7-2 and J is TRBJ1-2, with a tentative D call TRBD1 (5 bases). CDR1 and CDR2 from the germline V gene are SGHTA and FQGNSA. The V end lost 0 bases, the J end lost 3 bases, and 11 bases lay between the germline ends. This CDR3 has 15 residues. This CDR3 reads CASSLAVGGDYGYTF. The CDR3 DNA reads TGTGCCAGCAGCTTAGCGGTCGGGGGGGACTATGGCTACACCTTC.

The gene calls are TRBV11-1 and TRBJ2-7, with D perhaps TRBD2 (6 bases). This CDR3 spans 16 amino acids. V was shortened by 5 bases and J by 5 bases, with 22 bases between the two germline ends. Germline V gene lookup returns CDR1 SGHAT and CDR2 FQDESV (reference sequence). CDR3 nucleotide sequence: TGTGCCAGCAGCCCTAGCGACGGACACTGGGTCCACGAGCAGTACTTC. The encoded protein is CASSPSDGHWVHEQYF.

The CDR3 sequence is CASSFGGAVGYTF. The CDR3 nucleotides read TGTGCCAGCAGTTTTGGGGGGGCGGTTGGCTACACCTTC. This chain joins TRBV28 and TRBJ1-2; D is perhaps TRBD1 (6 bases). Germline assignment: CDR1 MDHEN and CDR2 SYDVKM. The V end was cut by 3 bases, the J end by 7 bases, with 12 bases between. The length of the CDR3 is 13 residues.

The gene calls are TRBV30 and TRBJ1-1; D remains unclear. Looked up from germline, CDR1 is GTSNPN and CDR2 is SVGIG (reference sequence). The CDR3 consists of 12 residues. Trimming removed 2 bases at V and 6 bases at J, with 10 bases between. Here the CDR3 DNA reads TGTGCCTGGAGTTCTTTGGGCGCTGAAGCTTTCTTT. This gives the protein CAWSSLGAEAFF.

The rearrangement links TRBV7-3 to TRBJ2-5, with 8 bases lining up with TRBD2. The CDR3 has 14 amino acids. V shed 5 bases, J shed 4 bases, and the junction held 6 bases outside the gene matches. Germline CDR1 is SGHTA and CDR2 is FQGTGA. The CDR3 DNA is TGTGCCAGCAGCCCTCGAGCGGGAGTAGAGACCCAGTACTTC. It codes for CASSPRAGVETQYF.

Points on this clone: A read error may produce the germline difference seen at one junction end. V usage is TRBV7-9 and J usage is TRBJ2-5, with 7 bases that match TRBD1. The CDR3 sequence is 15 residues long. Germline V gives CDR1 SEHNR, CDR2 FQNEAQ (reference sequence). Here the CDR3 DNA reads TGTGCCAGCAGCTTAGATTTGGGACAGCAAGAGGCCCAGTACTTC. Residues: CASSLDLGQQEAQYF.

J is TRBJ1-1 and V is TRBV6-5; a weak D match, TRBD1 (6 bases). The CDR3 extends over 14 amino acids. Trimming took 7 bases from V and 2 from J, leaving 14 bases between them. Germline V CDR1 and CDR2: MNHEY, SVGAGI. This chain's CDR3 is CASMAGQSNTEAFF. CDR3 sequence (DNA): TGTGCCAGCATGGCCGGACAGTCTAACACTGAAGCTTTCTTT.

CDR3 in DNA: TGTGCCAGCAGCCAAGATGAACAGGCACTTAATTCACCCCTCCACTTT. This gives the protein CASSQDEQALNSPLHF. The V call is TRBV4-2, the J call TRBJ1-6; maybe TRBD1 (5 bases). The CDR3 spans 16 residues. CDR1 is LGHNA and CDR2 is YNFKEQ in the germline V gene. Trimming stripped 0 bases from V and 6 bases from J, with 12 bases between.

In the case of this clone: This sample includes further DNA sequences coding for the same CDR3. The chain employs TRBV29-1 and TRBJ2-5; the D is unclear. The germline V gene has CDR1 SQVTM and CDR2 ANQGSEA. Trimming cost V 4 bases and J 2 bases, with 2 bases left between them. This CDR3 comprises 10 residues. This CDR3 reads CSVAQETQYF. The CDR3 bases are TGCAGCGTTGCACAAGAGACCCAGTACTTC.